This T cell receptor beta chain derives from a study of blood T cell repertoires in COVID-19. Study overall: Researchers got acute and convalescent COVID-19 samples from the United States, Italy and Spain. T cells, B-cell-depleted T cells, or PBMCs supplied cDNA or gDNA.

As originally analysed: Estimates of nucleated cell counts were drawn from the amplification of reference gene primers. Here immunoSEQ multiplex PCR was the method, and the copy in TCRdb shows in-frame clones only, minus some. V, J and clone size were drawn from that table, and D and trimming were deduced from the DNA. The profile shows 100,000 to 110,000 clones, roughly 87% of them singletons. The sequenced sample consisted of peripheral blood. The sequence was collected from a man aged 25 to 40 in a cohort sampled during active COVID-19.

CDR3 amino acids: CASSLGTGSEQYF. The CDR3 DNA reads as TGTGCCAGCAGCTTAGGAACGGGATCCGAGCAGTACTTC. This sequence joins TRBV11-2 and TRBJ2-7; a possible D gene is TRBD2 (5 bases). The CDR3 is 13 amino acids. The V end was cut by 1 base, the J end by 6 bases, with 10 bases between. CDR1 and CDR2 (germline): SGHAT, FQNNGV.